This passage covers 20 T cell receptor beta chains from one sample sequenced in a study of human T cells and chemical hapten exposure. Sample time point: pre-sensitization, week 0. Specified treatment: therapeutic diphenylcyclopropenone sensitization with weekly scalp DPC. TCRdb reprocessed the RACE reads via MiXCR and lists one record per CDR3 protein. The sample shows around 250,000 distinct CDR3 sequences, approximately 8.4% of them seen only once. The sequenced sample was whole blood, obtained in connection with sensitization to the hapten diphenylcyclopropenone (DPC). The source of these receptors is a woman between 40 and 55 years old with alopecia areata. Some clones in this sample may be carry-over from other donors' samples.

V is TRBV6-1 and J is TRBJ2-7; a possible D gene is TRBD1 (6 bases). CDR1 MNHNS and CDR2 SASEGT come from the germline V gene. This CDR3 has 13 residues. V gave up 7 bases and J gave up 3 bases, with 13 bases separating them. This CDR3 reads CASNIQGSYEQYF. DNA for the CDR3: TGTGCCAGCAACATACAGGGAAGCTACGAGCAGTACTTC.

This clonotype was observed a few times. V and J are TRBV3-1 and TRBJ1-5, with D unclear. The V and J ends lost 1 base and 6 bases respectively, with 13 bases between them. Germline CDR1 is LGHDT and CDR2 is YNNKEL (reference sequence). This CDR3 spans 15 amino acids. The CDR3 here is CASSQVSRPGQPQHF. The CDR3 DNA is TGTGCCAGCAGCCAAGTCTCCAGGCCCGGTCAGCCCCAGCATTTT.

This clonotype was counted ten times or more. V usage is TRBV6-5 and J usage is TRBJ2-6; D perhaps matches TRBD1 (7 bases). The CDR3 has 20 residues. V lost 0 bases to trimming and J lost 4 bases, with 22 bases between them. Germline V gene sequence: CDR1 MNHEY, CDR2 SVGAGI. The CDR3 loop is CASSYSFFRGGGAGANVLTF. The CDR3 nucleotides read TGTGCCAGCAGTTACTCTTTTTTTCGTGGAGGGGGCGCCGGGGCCAACGTCCTGACTTTC.

The J gene is TRBJ1-2, the V gene TRBV9; D might be TRBD1 (5 bases). This CDR3 spans 12 amino acids. Germline lookup yields CDR1 SGDLS and CDR2 YYNGEE. Trimming pared 4 bases from V and 4 bases from J, leaving 8 bases between. CDR3 protein: CASSRDFYGYTF. CDR3 in DNA: TGTGCCAGCAGCCGGGACTTCTATGGCTACACCTTC.

J is TRBJ1-6 and V is TRBV6-5; D possibly corresponds to TRBD1 (6 bases). The CDR3 consists of 14 residues. Germline lookup yields CDR1 MNHEY and CDR2 SVGAGI. V lost 7 bases and J lost 13, with 20 bases in between. The CDR3 region is CASKVAGAGAPLHF. CDR3 nucleotides: TGTGCCAGCAAGGTGGCGGGCGCGGGGGCCCCCCTCCACTTT.

The V call is TRBV6-2 or TRBV6-3, the J call TRBJ2-5; 13 bases fit TRBD2. V was pared by 6 bases and J by 9 bases, with 4 bases of the junction left unmatched. The CDR3 covers 13 residues. CDR1 is MNHEY, CDR2 SVGEGT, per germline. In nucleotides, the CDR3 is TGTGCCAGCAGGCCTGGACTAGCGGGGGCCCAGTACTTC. Its translation: CASRPGLAGAQYF.

This clonotype was recorded a few times. V is TRBV6-2 or TRBV6-3 and J is TRBJ2-7; D is unclear. With 2 bases removed from V and 5 bases from J, the gap between germline ends came to 7 bases. From germline, CDR1 is MNHEY and CDR2 SVGEGT. The CDR3 runs to 12 residues. DNA for the CDR3: TGTGCCAGCAGTTACGAATGGGACGAGCAGTACTTC. Translation: CASSYEWDEQYF.

This chain connects TRBV29-1 to TRBJ1-2, with D maybe TRBD1 (6 bases). CDR3 length: 13 residues. Germline V gene sequence: CDR1 SQVTM, CDR2 ANQGSEA. The germline V and J ends were trimmed by 3 bases and 6 bases, with 14 bases remaining between them. The CDR3 is CSVDQGLRDGYTF. The CDR3 coding sequence is TGCAGCGTTGACCAGGGGCTACGGGATGGCTACACCTTC.

This clonotype was detected only a few times. The chain joins TRBV27 to TRBJ2-1; perhaps D is TRBD1 or TRBD2 (6 bases each). Per the germline V gene, CDR1 is MNHEY and CDR2 is SMNVEV (reference sequence). V was pared by 0 bases and J by 9 bases, with 18 bases between. CDR3 size: 16 residues. The CDR3 loop is CASSLSTSGGRGEQFF. Here the CDR3 DNA reads TGTGCCAGCAGTTTATCGACTTCCGGGGGCCGGGGTGAGCAGTTCTTC.

This clonotype was observed a handful of times. The CDR3 protein is CASSPGLGTYF. DNA of the CDR3: TGTGCCAGCAGCCCGGGACTAGGGACGTACTTC. This chain links TRBV12-3 or TRBV12-4 with TRBJ2-7, with 8 bases matching TRBD2. CDR3 size: 11 residues. Trimming at V came to 6 bases and at J to 12 bases, leaving 7 bases not matched to a gene.

This clonotype was counted only a few times. The chain has TRBV12-3 or TRBV12-4 and TRBJ2-5; no clear D gene. The CDR3 contains 13 residues. V was pared by 6 bases and J by 5 bases, with 13 bases between. CDR3 sequence (DNA): TGTGCCAGCAGCCTAACTGGGATCGAGACCCAGTACTTC. Its protein product is CASSLTGIETQYF.

A few counts support this clonotype. J is TRBJ2-3 and V is TRBV20-1; D is ambiguous. Trimming took off 6 bases at V and 0 bases at J, with 7 bases between the two ends. This CDR3 has 12 amino acids. Germline V gives CDR1 DFQATT, CDR2 SNEGSKA (reference sequence). The CDR3 nucleotides read TGCAGTGCGATAGGGAGCACAGATACGCAGTATTTT. Translated, it gives CSAIGSTDTQYF.

V usage is TRBV20-1 and J usage is TRBJ2-1; TRBD2 matches 12 bases. CDR1 is DFQATT and CDR2 is SNEGSKA in the germline V gene (reference sequence). With 0 bases clipped from V and 0 bases from J, the junction kept 9 bases outside the gene matches. The CDR3 covers 19 residues. Here the CDR3 reads CSARDLAPTSGSSYNEQFF. CDR3 sequence (DNA): TGCAGTGCTAGAGATCTAGCCCCGACTAGCGGGAGCTCCTACAATGAGCAGTTCTTC.

This chain uses TRBV18 with TRBJ2-3; no reliable D call. There are 12 residues in the CDR3. Trimming shortened V by 1 base and J by 7 bases, and 6 bases separated the two germline ends. Germline CDR1 is KGHSH and CDR2 is LQKENI. The CDR3 region is CASSPQRYTQYF. The CDR3 DNA is TGTGCCAGCTCACCACAGAGATATACGCAGTATTTT. The full variable domain, in which reference TRBV18 and TRBJ2-3 provide the parts outside the CDR3, is NAGVMQNPRHLVRRRGQEARLRCSPMKGHSHVYWYRQLPEEGLKFMVYLQKENIIDESGMPKERFSAEFPKEGPSILRIQQVVRGDSAAYFCASSPQRYTQYFGPGTRLTVL.

This clonotype appeared a few times. This chain's CDR3 is CASSLWDSRPDEQYF. CDR3 in DNA: TGCGCCAGCAGCCTATGGGACAGCCGCCCCGACGAGCAGTACTTC. The V call is TRBV5-1, the J call TRBJ2-7; 7 nucleotides align to TRBD1. This CDR3 spans 15 amino acids. V shed 4 bases, J shed 5 bases, and the junction held 12 bases outside the gene matches. Germline V lookup: CDR1 SGHRS, CDR2 YFSETQ.

The J gene is TRBJ2-5, the V gene TRBV11-2; D ambiguous. Germline CDR1 SGHAT, CDR2 FQNNGV. The CDR3 is 14 residues long. V was shortened by 0 bases and J by 10 bases, with 15 bases between the two germline ends. This CDR3 is CASSLDTIMTLQYF. CDR3 DNA sequence: TGTGCCAGCAGCTTAGATACGATAATGACACTCCAGTACTTC.

This clonotype turned up a few times. The chain combines TRBV20-1 with TRBJ2-3, with TRBD2 identical over 9 bases. This CDR3 comprises 14 residues. In germline, CDR1 is DFQATT, CDR2 SNEGSKA (reference sequence). The J segment lost 4 bases and the V segment lost 6 bases, leaving 8 bases of the junction unmatched. The CDR3 coding sequence is TGCAGTGCCCTGGGGCGGGAGGGCGCAGATACGCAGTATTTT. Translated: CSALGREGADTQYF.

The rearrangement joins TRBV5-1 to TRBJ2-2; 11 positions match TRBD2. Germline V gene sequence: CDR1 SGHRS, CDR2 YFSETQ. This CDR3 region has 17 residues. V lost 4 bases to trimming and J lost 6 bases; unmatched junction nucleotides: 11. The CDR3 nucleotides read TGCGCCAGCAGCCCGGGACTAGCGGTAGTTTTGGCCGGGGAGCTGTTTTTT. This codes for CASSPGLAVVLAGELFF.

This chain joins TRBV5-6 and TRBJ1-2; 7 bases map to TRBD1. The V segment lost 1 base and the J segment 6 bases; nucleotides outside the gene matches: 12. Germline V gives CDR1 SGHDT, CDR2 YYEEEE. The CDR3 runs 16 residues. CDR3 DNA: TGTGCCAGCAGCTTGAGGGGGCGACAGGGAAAGGATGGCTACACCTTC. It codes for CASSLRGRQGKDGYTF.

This clonotype was counted between two and nine times. This chain connects TRBV4-3 to TRBJ2-3, with D perhaps TRBD1 or TRBD2 (6 bases each). The germline gives CDR1 LGHNA, CDR2 YSLEER. Trimming took off 1 base at V and 6 bases at J, with 14 bases between the two ends. CDR3 length equals 15 residues. CDR3 amino acids: CASSQVRGREDTQYF. CDR3 nucleotides: TGCGCCAGCAGCCAAGTTCGGGGGCGCGAGGATACGCAGTATTTT.